This T cell receptor (beta chain) was retrieved from a study of blood T cells in healthy people across ages. Findings and caveats of the study: Donors of long life had a larger count of naive CD4+ cells and greater diversity than aged donors.

This clonotype was seen a few times. The antigen remains undetermined. Germline CDR1 reads LGHNT; CDR2 reads FRNRAP. Trimming took off 5 bases at V and 2 bases at J, with 13 bases between the two ends. The CDR3 extends over 15 amino acids. The authors ran a second PCR of roughly 6 to 11 cycles using a sample-barcoded 5' primer and a J-beta primer mix. TCRdb processed the 5' RACE reads anew with MiXCR; each CDR3 protein has one entry. This sample has approximately 2,000,000 distinct CDR3 sequences; about 39% occur once, and the top ten carry approximately 22%. The chain employs TRBV12-5 and TRBJ1-5; D is uncertain. This TCR came from a human donor in good health. Sample: blood. CDR3 nucleotide sequence: TGTGCTAGTGGTCGGTCTCAAACGGGCAATCAGCCCCAGCATTTT. Protein: CASGRSQTGNQPQHF.